These 18 T cell receptor beta chains came from one sample sequenced in a study of blood T cells in healthy people across ages. Using a J-beta primer mix together with a sample-barcoded 5' primer, a second PCR was run for roughly 6 to 11 cycles. Via MiXCR, TCRdb re-called the 5' RACE reads, giving one row per CDR3 protein. The repertoire holds 550,000 to 800,000 distinct CDR3 sequences, 20% to 25% seen once, with more than 3% in the top ten. Sequenced input: blood. Receptors originate from a man between 65 and 85 years old in good health.

This clonotype occurred a few times. One end of the junction fails to match germline, which may point to a read error. The chain uses TRBV7-6 and TRBJ2-3; D possibly uses TRBD1 or TRBD2 (6 bases each). The germline V gene has CDR1 SGHVS and CDR2 FNYEAQ. The CDR3 sequence is 16 residues long. The CDR3 sequence is CASSRGGTLSTDTQYF. CDR3 sequence (DNA): TGTGCCAGCAGCAGAGGGGGGACACTGAGCACGGATACGCAGTATTTT.

Only a few counts were recorded for this clonotype. V is TRBV9 and J is TRBJ1-3, with TRBD1 identical over 9 bases. This CDR3 has 16 amino acids. Germline loops: CDR1 SGDLS, CDR2 YYNGEE. Germline trimming cut 3 bases from V and 0 bases from J; bases unmatched to any gene: 4. The CDR3 protein is CASSEGQGTSGNTIYF. CDR3 sequence (DNA): TGTGCCAGCAGCGAGGGACAGGGAACCTCTGGAAACACCATATATTTT.

This chain connects TRBV25-1 to TRBJ2-2, with TRBD1 matching over 8 bases. Germline CDR1 MGHDK, CDR2 SYGVNS. This CDR3 comprises 14 residues. Unmatched junction bases numbered 3, after V lost 6 bases and J lost 3 bases. The CDR3 loop is CASRTTGDTGELFF. Written as DNA, the CDR3 is TGTGCCAGCAGAACGACAGGGGACACCGGGGAGCTGTTTTTT.

This sequence joins TRBV29-1 and TRBJ2-5; D gene uncertain. The CDR3 loop spans 12 amino acids. Germline assignment: CDR1 SQVTM and CDR2 ANQGSEA. V was pared by 0 bases and J by 5 bases, with 7 bases between. CDR3 coding DNA: TGCAGCGTTGAAGATCACCGGGAGACCCAGTACTTC. Translation: CSVEDHRETQYF.

The V gene is TRBV27, the J gene TRBJ2-1; no clear D gene. Trimming took 3 bases from V and 0 from J, leaving 12 bases between them. This CDR3 region has 16 residues. CDR1 and CDR2 (germline): MNHEY, SMNVEV (reference sequence). CDR3 sequence reads: CASSFSLTTSYNEQFF. In DNA form, the CDR3 reads TGTGCCAGCAGTTTCAGTTTAACCACCTCCTACAATGAGCAGTTCTTC.

This clonotype was counted a few times. The J gene is TRBJ1-1, the V gene TRBV5-1; D gene uncertain. In germline, CDR1 is SGHRS, CDR2 YFSETQ. This CDR3 is 14 amino acids long. V lost 1 base to trimming and J lost 5 bases, with 12 bases between them. The CDR3: CASSLSGPETEAFF. Written as DNA, the CDR3 is TGCGCCAGCAGCTTGAGTGGCCCCGAGACTGAAGCTTTCTTT.

This clonotype was seen a few times. CDR3 in amino acids: CASSTDRDQGSYEQYF. The CDR3 coding sequence is TGTGCCAGCAGTACCGACAGGGACCAGGGATCCTACGAGCAGTACTTC. J is TRBJ2-7 and V is TRBV12-3 or TRBV12-4; 7 bases match TRBD1. There are 16 residues in the CDR3. V lost 5 bases, J lost 1 base, and 11 bases stayed unmatched.

This clonotype occurred a few times. The chain has TRBV7-8 and TRBJ2-5, with 9 nucleotides matching TRBD1. The CDR3 is 15 residues long. Germline V CDR1 and CDR2: SGHVS, FQNEAQ. V shed 4 bases, J shed 5 bases, and the junction held 8 bases outside the gene matches. The chain's CDR3 is CASSWWDRARETQYF. The DNA for the CDR3 is TGTGCCAGCAGCTGGTGGGACAGGGCTCGCGAGACCCAGTACTTC.

This clonotype was recorded a few times. J is TRBJ2-7 and V is TRBV2; TRBD1 aligns across 7 bases. CDR1 is SNHLY, CDR2 FYNNEI, per germline. The junction had 5 bases not matched to a gene; V was cut back by 6 bases and J by 3 bases. CDR3 size: 13 residues. The CDR3 DNA reads TGTGCCAGCAGAGGACAGGCGATCTACGAGCAGTACTTC. Its protein is CASRGQAIYEQYF.

The chain employs TRBV12-3 or TRBV12-4 and TRBJ2-3, with 10 bases fitting TRBD2. The CDR3 has 17 amino acids. V shed 6 bases, J shed 2 bases, and the junction held 11 bases outside the gene matches. The CDR3: CASSLVWTSGYTDTQYF. The DNA for the CDR3 is TGTGCCAGCAGCCTCGTTTGGACTAGCGGATACACAGATACGCAGTATTTT.

This clonotype was seen more than once but under ten times. V usage is TRBV6-2 or TRBV6-3 and J usage is TRBJ2-7, with TRBD2 matching over 14 bases. The V segment lost 8 bases and the J segment 9 bases; nucleotides outside the gene matches: 9. CDR1 is MNHEY and CDR2 is SVGEGT in the germline V gene. The CDR3 totals 14 residues. The CDR3 DNA sequence: TGTGCCAGCTCCCACGCCGGGACTAGCGGGAGGCAGTACTTC. Its translation: CASSHAGTSGRQYF.

The chain carries TRBV4-2 and TRBJ2-5, with 12 bases lining up with TRBD2. Germline CDR1 is LGHNA and CDR2 is YNFKEQ. With 0 bases clipped from V and 0 bases from J, the junction kept 5 bases outside the gene matches. This CDR3 contains 18 residues. The CDR3 reads CASSQEGGTSGYQETQYF. CDR3 bases: TGTGCCAGCAGCCAAGAAGGTGGGACTAGCGGGTACCAAGAGACCCAGTACTTC.

V is TRBV10-3 and J is TRBJ2-5; 12 nucleotides align to TRBD2. The germline V gene encodes CDR1 ENHRY and CDR2 SYGVKD. Trimming removed 0 bases from V and 5 bases from J; junction bases left unmatched: 7. The CDR3 extends over 17 amino acids. The CDR3 spells CAISESKTSGRGETQYF. The CDR3 DNA follows: TGTGCCATCAGTGAGTCGAAGACTAGCGGGAGAGGGGAGACCCAGTACTTC.

V is TRBV9 and J is TRBJ1-2; D unclear. CDR1 is SGDLS and CDR2 is YYNGEE in the germline V gene. This CDR3 has 13 amino acids. The V and J ends lost 1 base and 4 bases respectively, with 8 bases between them. CDR3: CASSVSGSYGYTF. The DNA of the CDR3 is TGTGCCAGCAGCGTATCCGGGAGCTATGGCTACACCTTC. The full variable domain, completed using reference TRBV9 and TRBJ1-2, is DSGVTQTPKHLITATGQRVTLRCSPRSGDLSVYWYQQSLDQGLQFLIQYYNGEERAKGNILERFSAQQFPDLHSELNLSSLELGDSALYFCASSVSGSYGYTFGSGTRLTVV.

This chain links TRBV6-5 with TRBJ2-5; D is ambiguous. The end of the DNA is better explained by TRBJ2-7, so the J call may be wrong. The CDR3 totals 15 residues. CDR1 and CDR2 from the germline V gene are MNHEY and SVGAGI. CDR3 bases: TGTGCCAGCAGTGGGGTGAGCCACCGACCCTACGAGCAGTACTTC. Translated, it gives CASSGVSHRPYEQYF.

This clonotype turned up a few times. CDR3 sequence (DNA): TGTGCCAGCCACGGCCTCCCCCCAGATACGCAGTATTTT. Translated, it gives CASHGLPPDTQYF. J is TRBJ2-3 and V is TRBV25-1; D ambiguous. Between the trimmed V and J ends, which lost 8 bases and 4 bases, there was a span of 13 bases. Looked up from germline, CDR1 is MGHDK and CDR2 is SYGVNS. The CDR3 is made up of 13 amino acids.

The chain employs TRBV7-9 and TRBJ2-5, with TRBD1 identical over 10 bases. The CDR3 loop spans 15 amino acids. J lost 1 base, V lost 5 bases, and 4 bases had no gene match. Per germline, CDR1 SEHNR and CDR2 FQNEAQ (reference sequence). In DNA form, the CDR3 reads TGTGCCAGCAGCAGAAGACAGGGGGCCCAAGAGACCCAGTACTTC. Protein sequence: CASSRRQGAQETQYF.

This clonotype was detected many times. The chain combines TRBV20-1 with TRBJ1-2; 7 bases are a match to TRBD1. The junction had 6 bases not matched to a gene; V was cut back by 3 bases and J by 5 bases. The CDR3 consists of 13 residues. CDR1 is DFQATT and CDR2 is SNEGSKA in the germline V gene (reference sequence). CDR3 region: CSASRGQRYGYTF. Written as DNA, the CDR3 is TGCAGTGCTAGTAGGGGACAGAGATATGGCTACACCTTC.